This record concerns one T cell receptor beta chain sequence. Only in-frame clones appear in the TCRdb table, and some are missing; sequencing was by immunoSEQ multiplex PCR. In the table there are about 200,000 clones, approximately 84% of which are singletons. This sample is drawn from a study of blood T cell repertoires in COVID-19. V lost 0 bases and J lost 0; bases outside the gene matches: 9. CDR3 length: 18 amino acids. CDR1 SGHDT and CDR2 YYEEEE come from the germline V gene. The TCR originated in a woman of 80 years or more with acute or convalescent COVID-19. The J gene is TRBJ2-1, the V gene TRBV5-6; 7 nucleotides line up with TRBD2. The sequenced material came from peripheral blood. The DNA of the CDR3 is TGTGCCAGCAGCTTGGCAGGGCCTAGCGGCAGCTCCTACAATGAGCAGTTCTTC. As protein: CASSLAGPSGSSYNEQFF.